The T cell receptor beta chain under discussion was sequenced for a study of chemoradiotherapy in HPV16-positive cancers. Study-level information: A couple of HPV16-positive patients' cells yielded candidate HPV-specific clones and common motifs.

General study findings and limits: During treatment, candidate HPV-specific clones and E7-related motifs expanded in tumor.

Profiling relied on immunoSEQ multiplex PCR, and the TCRdb table lists in-frame clones only, not all of them. The sample lists 11,000 to 15,000 clones; approximately 91% were seen once. As to this clone: Its antigen is still unknown.

V lost 4 bases and J lost 4; bases outside the gene matches: 4. The CDR3 loop spans 13 amino acids. The germline gives CDR1 SQVTM, CDR2 ANQGSEA. Samples were taken several times over chemoradiotherapy. This receptor was identified in a human donor with HPV-associated anogenital cancer. Sequenced material: blood, taken from a patient who underwent chemoradiotherapy. V usage is TRBV29-1 and J usage is TRBJ1-3, with TRBD1 matching 7 bases. The CDR3, as DNA: TGCAGCGTTGGACAGGGAGAGGGAAACACCATATATTTT. Encoded protein: CSVGQGEGNTIYF.